Listed below are T cell receptor beta chains from one sample, sequenced in a study of T-cell reconstitution after alpha-beta-depleted transplantation in children. TCRdb processed the PCR reads anew with MiXCR; each CDR3 protein has one entry. The profile shows around 800,000 distinct CDR3 sequences, 16% of them singletons. The material was PBMCs, mostly from graft donor cells, obtained 360 days after TCRalphabeta/CD19-depleted stem cell transplant. The receptors stem from a male patient younger than 18 who had a stem cell transplant for acute lymphoblastic leukemia, so the T cells may come from the graft donor. Both conserved end residues are part of each CDR3.

j_call v_call cdr3_aa
TRBJ1-5 TRBV5-1 CASSLDRGAGQPQHF
TRBJ2-1 TRBV25-1 CASSAPGSGNEQFF
TRBJ2-5 TRBV15 CATSRETSGRAWETQYF
TRBJ2-2 TRBV20-1 CSARALPLSPNTGELFF
TRBJ2-7 TRBV5-6 CASSPGLTCEQYF
TRBJ2-5 TRBV4-2 CASSQETSGPAAETQYF
TRBJ2-6 TRBV5-1 CASRQPSSGANVLTF
TRBJ1-5 TRBV5-6 CASSSPGGSPSNQPQHF
TRBJ2-1 TRBV12-5 CASGFGSGRLKQFF
TRBJ2-3 TRBV5-1 CASRPAENTQYF